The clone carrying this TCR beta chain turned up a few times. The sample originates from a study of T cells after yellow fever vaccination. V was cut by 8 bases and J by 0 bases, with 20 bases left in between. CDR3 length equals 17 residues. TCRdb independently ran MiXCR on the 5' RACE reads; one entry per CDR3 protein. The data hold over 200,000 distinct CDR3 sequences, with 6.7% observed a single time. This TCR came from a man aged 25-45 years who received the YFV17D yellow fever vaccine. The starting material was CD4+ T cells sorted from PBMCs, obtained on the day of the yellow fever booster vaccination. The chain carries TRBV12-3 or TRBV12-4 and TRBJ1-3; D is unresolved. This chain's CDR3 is CASSGRRIDPSGNTIYF. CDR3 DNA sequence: TGTGCCAGCTCCGGACGGAGGATTGACCCCTCTGGAAACACCATATATTTT.